The 9 T cell receptor beta chains reported below all come from one sample, sequenced in a study of T cells in women clearing cervical HPV infection. Some clones are missing from TCRdb's copy, which holds only in-frame ones; the method was immunoSEQ multiplex PCR. The sample has fewer than 40,000 clones. The specimen was blood buffy coat. These TCRs come from a woman aged 18 to 69 with a cervical HPV16 infection that either progressed to CIN3+ or cleared (not recorded which).

Note on this clone: The sequenced fragment ends 3 residues before the CDR3 boundary, so the rest is inferred from the germline J gene. The chain couples TRBV5-4 to TRBJ1-6; the D gene is possibly TRBD1 (6 bases). Trimming removed 1 base at V and 9 bases at J, with 14 bases between. The V gene's germline CDR1 is SGHNT and CDR2 YYREEE (reference sequence). CDR3 length: 15 amino acids. The sequenced part of the CDR3 DNA is TGTGCCAGCAGCTTGCGTCTACAGGGTCGTTCACCC. Translated, it gives CASSLRLQGRSP. The full-length CDR3 reads as CASSLRLQGRSPLHF.

Note on this clone: The read ends 3 residues shy of where the CDR3 ends; the end is completed using the germline J gene. Other DNA sequences within the sample encode an identical CDR3. This chain connects TRBV6-1 to TRBJ2-7, with no clear D. CDR1 and CDR2 from the germline V gene are MNHNS and SASEGT. V was trimmed by 2 bases and J by 1 base, leaving 6 bases between them. This CDR3 contains 13 residues. The covered CDR3 bases are TGTGCCAGCAGTGAACAGGATTCCTACGAG. Translating gives CASSEQDSYE. The CDR3, in full, reads CASSEQDSYEQYF.

With respect to this clone: The read gets to within 3 residues of the CDR3 end, and the germline J gene fills in the rest. V is TRBV6-2 or TRBV6-3 and J is TRBJ1-6; D perhaps matches TRBD1 (6 bases). The V gene lost 5 bases and the J gene lost 8 bases, with 13 bases spanning the gap. In germline, CDR1 is MNHEY, CDR2 SVGEGT. The CDR3 spans 14 residues. CDR3 protein: CASSLGQLDSPLHF. The DNA read from the CDR3 is TGTGCCAGCAGTCTGGGACAACTGGATTCACCC.

With regard to this clone: With the read ending 3 residues before the CDR3 end, the germline J gene is used to fill in that end. The chain employs TRBV5-1 and TRBJ2-5; tentatively, D is TRBD1 (5 bases). This CDR3 spans 13 amino acids. CDR1 is SGHRS, CDR2 YFSETQ, per germline. Trimming took 4 bases from V and 2 from J, leaving 9 bases between them. The covered CDR3 bases are TGCGCCAGCAGCCTGACAGTTCAAGAGACC. Amino acids: CASSLTVQET. The whole CDR3 is CASSLTVQETQYF.

As for this clone: The sequenced fragment ends 3 residues before the CDR3 boundary, so the rest is inferred from the germline J gene. This chain connects TRBV30 to TRBJ1-2, with D possibly being TRBD1 (5 bases). The CDR3 is 14 amino acids. Germline assignment: CDR1 GTSNPN and CDR2 SVGIG (reference sequence). CDR3 loop: CAWSGQPPYNDYTF. The sequenced part of the CDR3 DNA is TGTGCCTGGAGTGGACAGCCCCCCTACAATGAC.

As for this clone: The read ends 3 residues shy of where the CDR3 ends; the end is completed using the germline J gene. The rearrangement links TRBV30 to TRBJ2-2; 12 bases agree with TRBD2. J gave up 5 bases and V 0 bases, and 13 bases lay outside the gene matches. CDR1 GTSNPN and CDR2 SVGIG come from the germline V gene (reference sequence). CDR3 size: 19 residues. The DNA read from the CDR3 is TGTGCCTGGAGTGTCTCCACTAGCGGGAGGAAAAGATTGACCGGGGAG. Amino acids: CAWSVSTSGRKRLTGE. The full CDR3 protein is CAWSVSTSGRKRLTGELFF.

Comments on this clone: The CDR3 goes on 3 residues after the read ends, and that part is filled in from the germline J gene. This sequence joins TRBV29-1 and TRBJ2-3, with TRBD2 matching 15 bases. In germline, CDR1 is SQVTM, CDR2 ANQGSEA. The CDR3 contains 16 residues. The covered CDR3 bases are TGCAGCGTTGAAAGGGGACTAGCGGGAGGAGGTGAGACG. It is translated as CSVERGLAGGGET. The whole CDR3 reads CSVERGLAGGGETQYF.

Comment on this clone: With the read ending 3 residues before the CDR3 end, the germline J gene is used to fill in that end. The chain couples TRBV10-1 to TRBJ2-1; 10 bases line up with TRBD2. The J segment lost 6 bases and the V segment lost 4 bases, leaving 3 bases of the junction unmatched. The CDR3 is made up of 14 amino acids. Germline assignment: CDR1 WNHNN and CDR2 SYGVQD (reference sequence). Partial CDR3 DNA: TGCGCCAGCAGTGTAGCGGGGGGTAGCAATGAG. Its protein product is CASSVAGGSNE. The entire CDR3 protein reads CASSVAGGSNEQFF.

Points on this clone: The CDR3 end is not reached by the read, which stops 3 residues before it; the germline J gene fills it in. The rearrangement uses TRBV7-8 and TRBJ2-4; 8 bases align to TRBD1. The V gene's germline CDR1 is SGHVS and CDR2 FQNEAQ. The CDR3 consists of 14 residues. CDR3 residues: CASSLTDRGDGQYF. Partial CDR3 DNA: TGTGCCAGCAGCTTAACAGACAGGGGAGATGGT.